This TCR beta chain emerged from a study of control samples from healthy donors and cancer patients. To note about this clone: This sample includes further DNA sequences coding for the same CDR3.

CDR1 and CDR2 (germline): SQVTM, ANQGSEA. CDR3 length: 15 residues. With 4 bases clipped from V and 4 bases from J, the junction kept 9 bases outside the gene matches. Sequencing was performed with immunoSEQ multiplex PCR; in TCRdb, only in-frame clones are kept and a portion is missing. The sample holds roughly 120,000 clones, 93% seen once. This chain links TRBV29-1 with TRBJ2-5; 10 nucleotides agree with TRBD2. This receptor was identified in a man younger than 45 in good health. The sample consisted of blood. CDR3 residues: CSVGLSGGARETQYF. The CDR3 DNA sequence: TGCAGCGTTGGTCTGAGCGGGGGGGCCCGAGAGACCCAGTACTTC.